This is a list of T cell receptor beta chains from one sample in a study of metastatic and nonmetastatic thyroid tumors. TCRdb re-called the PCR reads with MiXCR. The data hold some 40,000 clones, with 15% to 20% observed a single time. Sequenced sample: blood. The receptor source for this set is a female donor with papillary thyroid cancer or a benign thyroid nodule (not recorded which). Some clones in this sample may be carry-over from other donors' samples. CDR3s include the opening cysteine and the closing phenylalanine or tryptophan. A D gene is named only where the DNA matches it firmly. Size tells how often a clone was seen (once, few, many) or the class of an expanded clone, and some rows leave it out.

V gene,clone size,D gene,J gene,CDR3 DNA,CDR3 protein
TRBV24-1,-,-,TRBJ1-2,TGTGCCACCAGTGATTCTAACTATGGCTACACCTTC,CATSDSNYGYTF
TRBV6-1,medium-sized,-,TRBJ1-3,TGTGCCAGTGGGAACGGGATGTTCTCGGGAAACACCATATATTTT,CASGNGMFSGNTIYF
TRBV3-1,many,TRBD1,TRBJ1-2,TGTGCCAGCAGCCTGCAGGGGGCGGCTAACTATGGCTACACCTTC,CASSLQGAANYGYTF
TRBV14,many,-,TRBJ1-3,TGTGCCAGCAGACCCCGCGGGGTTGGAAACACCATATATTTT,CASRPRGVGNTIYF
TRBV10-1,many,TRBD1,TRBJ2-1,TGCGCCACCTTGGTGTTGTACGGGACAGAGGGTTATGGCTACAATGAGCAGTTCTTC,CATLVLYGTEGYGYNEQFF
TRBV19,many,-,TRBJ1-1,TGTGCCAGTAGTATAGGTCAGGGGCGAACTGAAGCTTTCTTT,CASSIGQGRTEAFF
TRBV6-1,-,TRBD2,TRBJ2-2,TGTGCCAGCAGTGCAGCGACTATCGGGAGGGCCGTGGAGCTGTTTTTT,CASSAATIGRAVELFF
TRBV27,few,TRBD1,TRBJ1-5,TGTGCCAGCATGAGGGGGGGGGACAGGACATATCAGCCCCAGCATTTT,CASMRGGDRTYQPQHF
TRBV10-1,-,-,TRBJ2-1,TGCGCCAGCAGTGAGGTGTCGGCACTTAGTCAGAGGGGCTCCTACAATGAGCAGTTCTTC,CASSEVSALSQRGSYNEQFF
TRBV18,many,-,TRBJ2-2,TGTGCCAGCTCACCGGGACAGAACACCGGGGAGCTGTTTTTT,CASSPGQNTGELFF
TRBV5-5,many,-,TRBJ1-1,TGTGCCAGCAGCTTGCTCGGGGGAGAAGCTTTCTTT,CASSLLGGEAFF
TRBV30,-,-,TRBJ2-6,TGTGCCTGGAGCCGAAAGGGGGCGGGCGGGGCCAACTTCCTGACTTTC,CAWSRKGAGGANFLTF
TRBV6-1,many,TRBD1,TRBJ1-2,TGTGCCAGCAGCTCCGGGACAGGGGGCCGGTATGGCTACACCTTC,CASSSGTGGRYGYTF
TRBV6-5,-,-,TRBJ1-1,TGTGCCAGCAGTTACTCGGTGTATATGAACACTGAAGCTTTCTTT,CASSYSVYMNTEAFF
TRBV28,many,TRBD2,TRBJ2-5,TGTGCCAGCAGTTTACTAGCGGGGGGGCCAGGGGAGACCCAGTACTTC,CASSLLAGGPGETQYF
TRBV25-1,many,-,TRBJ1-2,TGTGCCAGCAGTGAACCCGGGAACTATGGCTACACCTTC,CASSEPGNYGYTF
TRBV13,many,TRBD2,TRBJ2-3,TGTGCCAGCAGCTGGGGACTAGCGGGGCGGCGGGGCACAGATACGCAGTATTTT,CASSWGLAGRRGTDTQYF
TRBV2,-,-,TRBJ2-5,TGTGCCAGCAGTGGGGGGAAGGAGACCCAGTACTTC,CASSGGKETQYF
TRBV11-3,many,-,TRBJ2-1,TGTGCCAGCAGCTACACAGGGAAAGATGAGCAGTTCTTC,CASSYTGKDEQFF
TRBV6-5,many,TRBD1,TRBJ2-5,TGTGCCAGCAGTTACGGGCTGTCGGGACAGGGACAAGAGACCCAGTACTTC,CASSYGLSGQGQETQYF
TRBV4-1,-,-,TRBJ1-6,TGCGCCAGCATCCAAATGGACGGCAATTCACCCCTCCACTTT,CASIQMDGNSPLHF
TRBV9,many,TRBD1,TRBJ1-2,TGTGCCAGCAGCGCTCCCGGGACAGCCCATGGCTACACCTTC,CASSAPGTAHGYTF
TRBV5-1,many,-,TRBJ2-1,TGCGCCAGCAGCTTGGGAGGTGTTAATGAGCAGTTCTTC,CASSLGGVNEQFF
TRBV5-1,many,-,TRBJ2-7,TGCGCCAGCAGCTCAGGTGCCTACGAGCAGTACTTC,CASSSGAYEQYF
TRBV7-9,many,-,TRBJ2-2,TGTGCCAGCAGCTACAAGGATTCGAACACCGGGGAGCTGTTTTTT,CASSYKDSNTGELFF
TRBV5-1,-,-,TRBJ2-1,TGCGCCAGCAGTTCGGGCGTAACGGGATACAATGAGCAGTTCTTC,CASSSGVTGYNEQFF
TRBV9,many,TRBD1,TRBJ1-2,TGTGCCAGCAGCTCCATCACGGACAGGGGCTATGGCTACACCTTC,CASSSITDRGYGYTF
TRBV27,many,-,TRBJ2-3,TGTGCCAGCAGACTCGCGGGACAACGCACAGATACGCAGTATTTT,CASRLAGQRTDTQYF
TRBV12-3/TRBV12-4,many,TRBD1,TRBJ1-2,TGTGCCAGCAGGACGGGACAGGCTGGTGGCTACACCTTC,CASRTGQAGGYTF
TRBV13,-,TRBD1,TRBJ1-2,TGTGCCAGCAGCCTGACAGGGGATGGCTACACCTTC,CASSLTGDGYTF
TRBV28,-,-,TRBJ2-7,TGTGCCAGCAGTTCGGATTACAGGGAGCGTACCTACGAGCAGTACTTC,CASSSDYRERTYEQYF
TRBV4-1,many,TRBD2,TRBJ2-7,TGCGCCAGCAGCCACCTATTAGCGGGGGGCTACGAGCAGTACTTC,CASSHLLAGGYEQYF
TRBV7-3,many,-,TRBJ2-2,TGTGCCAGCAGCCGTGGGGGGGCTGGCACCGGGGAGCTGTTTTTT,CASSRGGAGTGELFF
TRBV14,-,-,TRBJ1-6,TGTGCCAGCAGCCAATTGGGGCGGGTGTCAAATGAACCCCTCCACTTT,CASSQLGRVSNEPLHF
TRBV5-1,-,-,TRBJ2-7,TGCGCCAGCAGCTTGGTTGGGGGTGGATCCTACGAGCAGTACTTC,CASSLVGGGSYEQYF
TRBV20-1,-,-,TRBJ2-7,TGCAGTGCTAGAGGAGGGGGGCTGGCCTACGAGCAGTACTTC,CSARGGGLAYEQYF
TRBV6-1,medium-sized,-,TRBJ2-7,TGTGCCAGCAGCCACCGGGACCCCTACGAGCAGTACTTC,CASSHRDPYEQYF
TRBV20-1,-,-,TRBJ2-7,TGCAGTGCTAGAGATCTGAGAGGAGCCATTACAAGGTTTGAGCAGTACTTC,CSARDLRGAITRFEQYF
TRBV5-1,many,-,TRBJ1-1,TGCGCCAGCAGCCCTGGGGCAGGGTTGTACACTGAAGCTTTCTTT,CASSPGAGLYTEAFF
TRBV28,many,TRBD1,TRBJ1-1,TGTGCCAGCAGTTTGTCAGGGGGCGCGTCTGAAGCTTTCTTT,CASSLSGGASEAFF
TRBV9,many,-,TRBJ1-3,TGTGCCAGCAGCGTAGCCGGACAGAGCACTGGAAACACCATATATTTT,CASSVAGQSTGNTIYF
TRBV5-6,many,-,TRBJ2-5,TGTGCCAGCAGCTTGAGAGGCCCTCTCGAGACCCAGTACTTC,CASSLRGPLETQYF
TRBV25-1,many,-,TRBJ2-7,TGTGCCAGCAGTACTAACTACGAGCAGTACTTC,CASSTNYEQYF
TRBV6-1,-,-,TRBJ1-1,TGTGCCAGCAATGCCTGGCGCACTGAGGCTTTCTTT,CASNAWRTEAFF
TRBV7-9,many,TRBD1,TRBJ1-5,TGTGCCAGCAGCTTAGAGGGGGCTCTAACTCAGCCCCAGCATTTT,CASSLEGALTQPQHF
TRBV6-1,many,-,TRBJ2-7,TGTGCCAGCAGTGTACTCTACGAGCAGTACTTC,CASSVLYEQYF
TRBV18,many,TRBD1,TRBJ1-2,TGTGCCAGCTCACCGAATCCTGCTGGGACAGGGAGCTATGGCTACACCTTC,CASSPNPAGTGSYGYTF
TRBV11-2,-,-,TRBJ1-1,TGTGCCAGCAGCTTAGGGGGGCAAGGGGGATACACTGAAGCTTTCTTT,CASSLGGQGGYTEAFF
TRBV6-1,medium-sized,TRBD1,TRBJ1-5,TGTGCCAGCAGTCGGTCAGGAGGGGGCGTCGATCAGCCCCAGCATTTT,CASSRSGGGVDQPQHF
TRBV20-1,-,-,TRBJ2-7,TGCAGTGCTGAGTCCCTTTTCTGGGGCTGGCAGACCTACGAGCAGTACTTC,CSAESLFWGWQTYEQYF
TRBV19,many,TRBD1,TRBJ2-1,TGTGCCAGTAGTCGACCCTCCGGGACAGCAAGCTCCTACAATGAGCAGTTCTTC,CASSRPSGTASSYNEQFF
TRBV19,many,-,TRBJ1-1,TGTGCCAGTAGTATGACGGCAGGGACTGAAGCTTTCTTT,CASSMTAGTEAFF